This T cell receptor (beta chain) was captured in a study of T cells in women clearing cervical HPV infection. On this clone itself: The read ends 3 residues early relative to the CDR3; the germline J gene fills the gap.

This CDR3 region has 15 residues. From germline, CDR1 is SGHRS and CDR2 YFSETQ. V lost 0 bases, J lost 4 bases, and 5 bases stayed unmatched. Clones were sequenced by immunoSEQ multiplex PCR, and TCRdb holds only the in-frame ones, with some missing. The sample table sets out about 24,000 clones. The TCR comes from a woman between 18 and 69 years old with a cervical HPV16 infection that either progressed to CIN3+ or cleared (not recorded which). The rearrangement links TRBV5-1 to TRBJ2-7; 9 bases are a match to TRBD2. Sample: blood buffy coat. CDR3 amino acids: CASSLESSGVYEQYF. CDR3 DNA (partial): TGCGCCAGCAGCTTGGAATCTAGCGGGGTTTACGAG.